These T cell receptor beta chains were read from a single sample in a study of identical twins. TCRdb itself ran the 5' RACE reads through MiXCR, one entry per CDR3 protein. The sample lists some 600,000 distinct CDR3 sequences; around 7.4% were seen once. These records were also assigned to another study, of yellow fever vaccine responses in identical twins.

The sequencing input was PBMCs. These receptors were obtained from a young woman in good health. CDR3s include the opening cysteine and the closing phenylalanine or tryptophan. The D gene is left open where the match is weak. Clone size is shown for a subset of rows, as once, few, many or a class of expanded clone.

len	j_gene	abundance	d_gene	v_gene	CDR3nt	CDR3aa
16	TRBJ1-1	few	TRBD1	TRBV5-4	TGTGCCAGCAGCAACAGCGCCAGGGGGCCGAACACTGAAGCTTTCTTT	CASSNSARGPNTEAFF
13	TRBJ1-1	many	-	TRBV12-3/TRBV12-4	TGTGCCAGCACCTTCTCGGTAGGGACTGAAGCTTTCTTT	CASTFSVGTEAFF
15	TRBJ2-7	many	TRBD2	TRBV4-1	TGCGCCAGCAGCCTTGGGACTAGCGGGGTCGACGAGCAGTACTTC	CASSLGTSGVDEQYF
13	TRBJ2-5	many	-	TRBV2	TGTGCCAGCAGTGAGGGTTGGCAAGAGACCCAGTACTTC	CASSEGWQETQYF
15	TRBJ2-5	few	TRBD2	TRBV10-3	TGTGCCACCTCGGGGGCTAGCGGGGGCCAAGAGACCCAGTACTTC	CATSGASGGQETQYF
14	TRBJ1-4	few	-	TRBV5-1	TGCGCCAGCAGCTTGGGGGTCGTAGGTGAAAAACTGTTTTTT	CASSLGVVGEKLFF
13	TRBJ1-6	-	TRBD1	TRBV6-1	TGTGCCAGCAGTCCCGGGACAGCCCGATCCCTCCACTTT	CASSPGTARSLHF
14	TRBJ2-2	few	-	TRBV4-1	TGCGCCAGCAGAACGACAGCGAACACCGGGGAGCTGTTTTTT	CASRTTANTGELFF
13	TRBJ1-1	many	-	TRBV12-3/TRBV12-4	TGTGCCAGCAGTTACGACACCAACACTGAAGCTTTCTTT	CASSYDTNTEAFF
14	TRBJ1-5	few	-	TRBV6-1	TGTGCCAGCAGGAAGGATGATAGCAATCAGCCCCAGCATTTT	CASRKDDSNQPQHF
16	TRBJ2-1	few	TRBD2	TRBV27	TGTGCCAGCAGTTTATGGGGACTAGCGGGATCCGATGAGCAGTTCTTC	CASSLWGLAGSDEQFF
20	TRBJ2-5	few	TRBD2	TRBV5-1	TGCGCCAGCAGCTTGGAGGCGTTTGGGAGCGGGAGGATTTCACAAGAGACCCAGTACTTC	CASSLEAFGSGRISQETQYF
16	TRBJ2-1	many	TRBD1	TRBV4-2	TGTGCCAGCAGCCAAGATGGGACAGGAATATACAATGAGCAGTTCTTC	CASSQDGTGIYNEQFF
16	TRBJ1-1	-	-	TRBV28	TGTGCCAGCAGTCCTACCTTGACGGGGGTCGGCACTGAAGCTTTCTTT	CASSPTLTGVGTEAFF
16	TRBJ2-1	few	-	TRBV28	TGTGCCAGCAGTTTCCCCCGGGGGGCCGTAAAGGATGAGCAGTTCTTC	CASSFPRGAVKDEQFF
15	TRBJ2-7	few	TRBD2	TRBV28	TGTGCCAGCAGTGTAACTAGCGGGAGTGGGTACGAGCAGTACTTC	CASSVTSGSGYEQYF
13	TRBJ2-3	many	-	TRBV6-1	TGTGCCAGCAGTGAAAGGAGGGGAGATACGCAGTATTTT	CASSERRGDTQYF
16	TRBJ2-2	many	-	TRBV7-3	TGTGCCAGCAGCCCGCGAAGTGGACCGACCACCGGGGAGCTGTTTTTT	CASSPRSGPTTGELFF
16	TRBJ2-1	-	TRBD2	TRBV5-5	TGTGCCAGCAGCCAATTAGCGGGAGGGACCTACAATGAGCAGTTCTTC	CASSQLAGGTYNEQFF
11	TRBJ1-2	-	-	TRBV29-1	TGCAGCGTGTTCGACTCCGGAGGCTACACCTTC	CSVFDSGGYTF
14	TRBJ1-1	-	-	TRBV2	TGTGCCAGGACAACAGGTACGAGGAACACTGAAGCTTTCTTT	CARTTGTRNTEAFF
14	TRBJ2-5	-	-	TRBV7-9	TGTGCCAGCAGCCAAGGACAGCGGAGCGAGACCCAGTACTTC	CASSQGQRSETQYF
15	TRBJ2-7	-	-	TRBV7-9	TGTGCCAGCAGCTTAGTCTCTTACGGGGGCCACGAGCAGTACTTC	CASSLVSYGGHEQYF
14	TRBJ1-6	-	TRBD1	TRBV5-1	TGCGCCAGCAGCTCGGGGACAGGGGATTCACCCCTCCACTTT	CASSSGTGDSPLHF